The 13 T cell receptor beta chains reported below all come from one sample, sequenced in a study of blood T cell repertoires in COVID-19. Sequenced by immunoSEQ multiplex PCR; TCRdb stores in-frame clones only, minus some. The profile shows under 450,000 clones, about four fifths of them singletons. Sequenced input: peripheral blood. The receptors stem from a human donor with acute or convalescent COVID-19. The donor label of this sample is uncertain.

Remarks on this clone: A read error may produce the germline difference seen at one junction end. This chain joins TRBV7-8 and TRBJ2-5; tentative D call: TRBD1 (5 bases). Per the germline V gene, CDR1 is SGHVS and CDR2 is FQNEAQ. The CDR3 is 12 amino acids. CDR3 DNA: TGTGCCAGCAGCTTAGCAGTGTCACCCAGGGACTTC. Protein product: CASSLAVSPRDF.

The chain carries TRBV5-4 and TRBJ1-4; D gene uncertain. CDR1 is SGHNT and CDR2 is YYREEE in the germline V gene (reference sequence). V was clipped by 1 base and J by 5 bases, with 9 bases between them. CDR3 length equals 14 residues. The CDR3 nucleotides read TGTGCCAGCAGCTTGTTTGGGCAGAATGAAAAACTGTTTTTT. Its translation is CASSLFGQNEKLFF.

The J gene is TRBJ2-1, the V gene TRBV18; perhaps TRBD2 as D (6 bases). Germline V lookup: CDR1 KGHSH, CDR2 LQKENI. Trimming shortened V by 3 bases and J by 5 bases, and 11 bases separated the two germline ends. This CDR3 has 14 residues. CDR3 DNA sequence: TGTGCCAGCTCACCGCGGGGCAGTAACAATGAGCAGTTCTTC. This gives the protein CASSPRGSNNEQFF.

The V gene is TRBV2, the J gene TRBJ1-3; perhaps TRBD1 as D (6 bases). The CDR3 has 14 amino acids. V was clipped by 6 bases and J by 0 bases, with 9 bases between them. Germline V gene lookup returns CDR1 SNHLY and CDR2 FYNNEI. CDR3 in DNA: TGTGCCAGCAGCGGACAGCCCTCTGGAAACACCATATATTTT. Translating gives CASSGQPSGNTIYF.

This chain uses TRBV19 with TRBJ1-4; 8 bases are shared with TRBD1. V gave up 8 bases and J gave up 8 bases; unmatched junction bases: 13. The CDR3 length is 15 residues. From germline, CDR1 is LNHDA and CDR2 SQIVND (reference sequence). The CDR3 sequence: CASSVFGQGGEKLFF. In DNA form, the CDR3 reads TGTGCCAGTTCTGTATTCGGACAGGGCGGCGAAAAACTGTTTTTT.

J is TRBJ2-7 and V is TRBV2; a weak D match, TRBD2 (5 bases). CDR3 length: 12 amino acids. V lost 4 bases and J 3 bases, leaving 7 bases between the germline ends. Germline V gene data show CDR1 as SNHLY and CDR2 as FYNNEI. The CDR3: CASSVGGYEQYF. Here the CDR3 DNA reads TGTGCCAGCAGTGTTGGAGGCTACGAGCAGTACTTC.

This clone appeared many times. The gene calls are TRBV20-1 and TRBJ1-2, with TRBD1 matching 7 bases. This CDR3 has 11 amino acids. V gave up 3 bases and J gave up 13 bases; unmatched junction bases: 8. Germline V gene lookup returns CDR1 DFQATT and CDR2 SNEGSKA (reference sequence). CDR3 DNA sequence: TGCAGTGCTAGGTTTAGACAGGGAAGCACCTTC. Translated: CSARFRQGSTF.

The chain joins TRBV18 to TRBJ1-5; the match to TRBD1 covers 7 bases. Trimming removed 6 bases from V and 4 bases from J; junction bases left unmatched: 6. Germline V gives CDR1 KGHSH, CDR2 LQKENI. This CDR3 is built from 14 residues. CDR3 DNA: TGTGCCAGCTCTCTTTCAGGGGGTAATCAGCCCCAGCATTTT. Its translation is CASSLSGGNQPQHF. Full variable domain (rest looked up from reference TRBV18 and TRBJ1-5): NAGVMQNPRHLVRRRGQEARLRCSPMKGHSHVYWYRQLPEEGLKFMVYLQKENIIDESGMPKERFSAEFPKEGPSILRIQQVVRGDSAAYFCASSLSGGNQPQHFGDGTRLSIL.

This clone showed up just once. This sequence joins TRBV15 and TRBJ2-2, with D possibly matching TRBD2 (6 bases). The germline gives CDR1 LNHNV, CDR2 YYDKDF (reference sequence). The ends were cut back, 6 bases at V and 2 bases at J, with 13 bases in the middle. This CDR3 spans 15 amino acids. CDR3 protein: CATRVRAGNTGELFF. The DNA for the CDR3 is TGTGCCACCAGAGTTAGAGCGGGTAACACCGGGGAGCTGTTTTTT. Drawing the rest from reference TRBV15 and TRBJ2-2, the complete variable domain is DAMVIQNPRYQVTQFGKPVTLSCSQTLNHNVMYWYQQKSSQAPKLLFHYYDKDFNNEADTPDNFQSRRPNTSFCFLDIRSPGLGDTAMYLCATRVRAGNTGELFFGEGSRLTVL.

The chain uses TRBV3-1 (or the pseudogene TRBV3-2) and TRBJ2-2, with a possible D match to TRBD2 (6 bases). The CDR3 sequence is 14 residues long. Germline CDR1 reads LGHDT; CDR2 reads YNNKEL (reference sequence). Trimming pared 5 bases from V and 6 bases from J, leaving 13 bases between. CDR3 DNA: TGTGCCAGCAGCACTCACGGAGGGCCCGGGGAGCTGTTTTTT. Encoded protein: CASSTHGGPGELFF.

This sequence joins TRBV5-1 and TRBJ1-4; 8 positions agree with TRBD1. Germline V gives CDR1 SGHRS, CDR2 YFSETQ. The CDR3 sequence is 15 residues long. V lost 8 bases to trimming and J lost 10 bases; unmatched junction nucleotides: 16. The CDR3 sequence: CASCASAGGRGKLFF. In nucleotides, the CDR3 is TGCGCCAGTTGCGCCTCCGCAGGGGGCAGGGGAAAACTGTTTTTT.

The rearrangement uses TRBV5-4 and TRBJ2-2, with 9 bases lining up with TRBD1. Germline loops: CDR1 SGHNT, CDR2 YYREEE (reference sequence). Losses at the gene ends were 4 bases for V and 7 bases for J; bases not matched to a gene: 11. The CDR3 is 16 residues long. The CDR3 loop reads CASSPGQGPANGELFF. The CDR3, as DNA: TGTGCCAGCAGCCCGGGACAGGGACCCGCGAACGGGGAGCTGTTTTTT. The variable domain in full, completed from reference TRBV5-4 and TRBJ2-2, reads ETGVTQSPTHLIKTRGQQVTLRCSSQSGHNTVSWYQQALGQGPQFIFQYYREEENGRGNFPPRFSGLQFPNYSSELNVNALELDDSALYLCASSPGQGPANGELFFGEGSRLTVL.

The rearrangement joins TRBV6-5 to TRBJ1-1; 9 bases are shared with TRBD1. This CDR3 is 12 amino acids long. Germline CDR1 and CDR2: MNHEY and SVGAGI. Losses at the gene ends were 6 bases for V and 8 bases for J; bases not matched to a gene: 4. Here the CDR3 reads CASRLDRGEAFF. For the CDR3, the DNA is TGTGCCAGCAGACTGGACAGGGGAGAAGCTTTCTTT.